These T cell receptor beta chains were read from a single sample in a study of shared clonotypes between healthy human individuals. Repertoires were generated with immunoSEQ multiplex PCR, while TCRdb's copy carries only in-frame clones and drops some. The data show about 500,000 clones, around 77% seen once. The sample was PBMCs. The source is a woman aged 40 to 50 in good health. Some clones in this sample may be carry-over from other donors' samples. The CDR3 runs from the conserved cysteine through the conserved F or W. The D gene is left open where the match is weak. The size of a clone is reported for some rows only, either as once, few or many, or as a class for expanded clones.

CDR3nt: TGTGCCTGGAGGAGGAAGCTGACTAGTAATGAGCAGTTCTTC
CDR3aa: CAWRRKLTSNEQFF
v_gene: TRBV30
d_gene: -
j_gene: TRBJ2-1
abundance: -

CDR3nt: TGTGCCAGCAGTTCGCTCGGGTCAGACGCTGGAAACACCATATATTTT
CDR3aa: CASSSLGSDAGNTIYF
v_gene: TRBV28
d_gene: -
j_gene: TRBJ1-3
abundance: -

CDR3nt: TGTGCCTGTGCAACTAATGAAAAACTGTTTTTT
CDR3aa: CACATNEKLFF
v_gene: TRBV30
d_gene: -
j_gene: TRBJ1-4
abundance: -

CDR3nt: TGTGCCAGCTCACCGGGCCTCTCGGGCGATGAGCAGTTCTTC
CDR3aa: CASSPGLSGDEQFF
v_gene: TRBV18
d_gene: -
j_gene: TRBJ2-1
abundance: -

CDR3nt: TGTGCCAGCTCAACATCTAGCGGGCCGGTGGGTGAGCAGTTCTTC
CDR3aa: CASSTSSGPVGEQFF
v_gene: TRBV18
d_gene: TRBD2
j_gene: TRBJ2-1
abundance: many

CDR3nt: TGTGCCAGCCGCCCCGGGAACTATGGCTACACCTTC
CDR3aa: CASRPGNYGYTF
v_gene: TRBV28
d_gene: -
j_gene: TRBJ1-2
abundance: -

CDR3nt: TGTGCCACCAGCAGAGAAGTGGCTAGCGACCTCTACGAGCAGTACTTC
CDR3aa: CATSREVASDLYEQYF
v_gene: TRBV15
d_gene: -
j_gene: TRBJ2-7
abundance: -

CDR3nt: TGTGCCAGTATCCGGGACAGGAGTCCTAGGTATGGAGGCTACACCTTC
CDR3aa: CASIRDRSPRYGGYTF
v_gene: TRBV19
d_gene: TRBD1
j_gene: TRBJ1-2
abundance: -

CDR3nt: TGTGCCAGTAGTACGAGTAGCAATCAGCCCCAGCATTTT
CDR3aa: CASSTSSNQPQHF
v_gene: TRBV19
d_gene: -
j_gene: TRBJ1-5
abundance: -

CDR3nt: TGTGCCAGCACGAGATGGGACAGGGAATACAATGAGCAGTTCTTC
CDR3aa: CASTRWDREYNEQFF
v_gene: TRBV6-6
d_gene: TRBD1
j_gene: TRBJ2-1
abundance: -

CDR3nt: TGCGCCAGCAGCCCGATCGGGCAGGGCGGGGGCTACACCTTC
CDR3aa: CASSPIGQGGGYTF
v_gene: TRBV4-3
d_gene: -
j_gene: TRBJ1-2
abundance: -

CDR3nt: TGTGCCAGCAGCTTAGGGGGACTAGCGGTCGAGCAGTACTTC
CDR3aa: CASSLGGLAVEQYF
v_gene: TRBV7-2
d_gene: TRBD2
j_gene: TRBJ2-7
abundance: -

CDR3nt: TGTGCCACCAGGTTAGACATAACCTACGAGCAGTACTTC
CDR3aa: CATRLDITYEQYF
v_gene: TRBV15
d_gene: -
j_gene: TRBJ2-7
abundance: -

CDR3nt: TGTGCCAGCAGTTACTCTCCCGCGGGGGGCGAGCAGTACTTC
CDR3aa: CASSYSPAGGEQYF
v_gene: TRBV6-5
d_gene: TRBD2
j_gene: TRBJ2-7
abundance: -

CDR3nt: TGTGCCAGCAGTGATTCGGGGTTAGCGGAGGAAAAACTGTTCTTT
CDR3aa: CASSDSGLAEEKLFF
v_gene: TRBV25-1
d_gene: -
j_gene: TRBJ1-4
abundance: -

CDR3nt: TGTGCCAGCAGCCAAGTTCTCTCCAGGACAGGGGGCAATGAGCAGTTCTTC
CDR3aa: CASSQVLSRTGGNEQFF
v_gene: TRBV4-2
d_gene: TRBD1
j_gene: TRBJ2-1
abundance: -

CDR3nt: TGTGCTAGTGGTTTAGATAACAGGGAGCTGTTTTTT
CDR3aa: CASGLDNRELFF
v_gene: TRBV12-5
d_gene: -
j_gene: TRBJ2-2
abundance: -

CDR3nt: TGCGCCAGCAGCCAAGTTCCAGGACTAAATGAAAAACTGTTTTTT
CDR3aa: CASSQVPGLNEKLFF
v_gene: TRBV4-1
d_gene: -
j_gene: TRBJ1-4
abundance: -

CDR3nt: TGCGCCAGCAGCTTGTATATGAACACTGAAGCTTTCTTT
CDR3aa: CASSLYMNTEAFF
v_gene: TRBV5-1
d_gene: -
j_gene: TRBJ1-1
abundance: -

CDR3nt: TGTGCCAGCAGCTTCGAAGTGGGCACTGAAGCTTTCTTT
CDR3aa: CASSFEVGTEAFF
v_gene: TRBV11-2
d_gene: -
j_gene: TRBJ1-1
abundance: -

CDR3nt: TGTGCCAGCTCACCATTTCCGGTAGCGGGAGGCACCGGGGAGCTGTTTTTT
CDR3aa: CASSPFPVAGGTGELFF
v_gene: TRBV18
d_gene: TRBD2
j_gene: TRBJ2-2
abundance: -

CDR3nt: TGCGCCAGCAGCTTGGAGGGTAGCATCCCAGATACGCAGTATTTT
CDR3aa: CASSLEGSIPDTQYF
v_gene: TRBV5-1
d_gene: -
j_gene: TRBJ2-3
abundance: -

CDR3nt: TGTGCCAGCACCGGACTAGCTTCGAACACCGGGGAGCTGTTTTTT
CDR3aa: CASTGLASNTGELFF
v_gene: TRBV2
d_gene: TRBD2
j_gene: TRBJ2-2
abundance: -

CDR3nt: TGTGCCAGCAGCCCGCTCTCAGGGGGAGGTAGCAATCAGCCCCAGCATTTT
CDR3aa: CASSPLSGGGSNQPQHF
v_gene: TRBV7-9
d_gene: TRBD1
j_gene: TRBJ1-5
abundance: -

CDR3nt: TGTGCCAGCAGTGAAGAAGGATGGGGTCGCTATGGCTACACCTTC
CDR3aa: CASSEEGWGRYGYTF
v_gene: TRBV6-1
d_gene: -
j_gene: TRBJ1-2
abundance: many

CDR3nt: TGTGCCAGCAGTGTCGGGACTAGCGGGAATTACGAGCAGTACTTC
CDR3aa: CASSVGTSGNYEQYF
v_gene: TRBV6-1
d_gene: TRBD2
j_gene: TRBJ2-7
abundance: -

CDR3nt: TGTGCCAGCAGCGTAGAAGGGACAGGGTCCTACGAGCAGTACTTC
CDR3aa: CASSVEGTGSYEQYF
v_gene: TRBV9
d_gene: TRBD1
j_gene: TRBJ2-7
abundance: many

CDR3nt: TGCGCCACCAGTCGGTTGGGGGGTGAGACCCAGTACTTC
CDR3aa: CATSRLGGETQYF
v_gene: TRBV15
d_gene: -
j_gene: TRBJ2-5
abundance: -

CDR3nt: TGTGCCAGCAGTACTAAGACAGGGGGCGAGACTGAAGCTTTCTTT
CDR3aa: CASSTKTGGETEAFF
v_gene: TRBV6-6
d_gene: TRBD1
j_gene: TRBJ1-1
abundance: -

CDR3nt: TGTGCCAGCAGCTTGGCCTCCTTGACTAGCGGGACCATCAATGAGCAGTTCTTC
CDR3aa: CASSLASLTSGTINEQFF
v_gene: TRBV5-4
d_gene: TRBD2
j_gene: TRBJ2-1
abundance: -

CDR3nt: TGTGCCAGCAGTCCCCAGGGTCGGGATACGCAGTATTTT
CDR3aa: CASSPQGRDTQYF
v_gene: TRBV25-1
d_gene: -
j_gene: TRBJ2-3
abundance: -

CDR3nt: TGCAGCGTTGAAGGGAGCGGGACAGATCTTTACGAGCAGTACTTC
CDR3aa: CSVEGSGTDLYEQYF
v_gene: TRBV29-1
d_gene: -
j_gene: TRBJ2-7
abundance: -

CDR3nt: TGTGCCAGCAGCTTGGTTAGCTCCGAGCAGTTCTTC
CDR3aa: CASSLVSSEQFF
v_gene: TRBV5-4
d_gene: -
j_gene: TRBJ2-1
abundance: -

CDR3nt: TGTGCCAGCAGCTTAAACAGGGGGCATGGTCAGCCCCAGCATTTT
CDR3aa: CASSLNRGHGQPQHF
v_gene: TRBV7-6
d_gene: TRBD1
j_gene: TRBJ1-5
abundance: -

CDR3nt: TGCAGCGTCGGAGGGTTACCAGGGAGCCTTGTCGGCTACACCTTC
CDR3aa: CSVGGLPGSLVGYTF
v_gene: TRBV29-1
d_gene: -
j_gene: TRBJ1-2
abundance: -

CDR3nt: TGTGCCTGGACTCCAACCGGACTAGCAGAGCAGTACTTC
CDR3aa: CAWTPTGLAEQYF
v_gene: TRBV30
d_gene: TRBD2
j_gene: TRBJ2-7
abundance: -

CDR3nt: TGTGCCAGCAGCTTCCGGGAACAGGGCGAGGGCTACACCTTC
CDR3aa: CASSFREQGEGYTF
v_gene: TRBV7-9
d_gene: -
j_gene: TRBJ1-2
abundance: few

CDR3nt: TGTGCCAGCAGTTACTCCGGGCAGGGTGAAGCTTTCTTT
CDR3aa: CASSYSGQGEAFF
v_gene: TRBV6-6
d_gene: -
j_gene: TRBJ1-1
abundance: many

CDR3nt: TGTGCCAGCAGCACCCGACAGGGTTTAATTCTCACTGAAGCTTTCTTT
CDR3aa: CASSTRQGLILTEAFF
v_gene: TRBV27
d_gene: TRBD1
j_gene: TRBJ1-1
abundance: -

CDR3nt: TGCAGCGTTGTCAGGGCCGAGGGCTACACCTTC
CDR3aa: CSVVRAEGYTF
v_gene: TRBV29-1
d_gene: -
j_gene: TRBJ1-2
abundance: -

CDR3nt: TGTGCCAGCAGTCCTCCTCAGACAGTGTCCTATGGCTACACCTTC
CDR3aa: CASSPPQTVSYGYTF
v_gene: TRBV28
d_gene: -
j_gene: TRBJ1-2
abundance: -

CDR3nt: TGTGCCAGCAGGAACAGGGTATACGGCTACACCTTC
CDR3aa: CASRNRVYGYTF
v_gene: TRBV6-6
d_gene: -
j_gene: TRBJ1-2
abundance: -

CDR3nt: TGCGCCACCAGCCGGAGCAGGGGTCGAGATAGCAATCAGCCCCAGCATTTT
CDR3aa: CATSRSRGRDSNQPQHF
v_gene: TRBV15
d_gene: -
j_gene: TRBJ1-5
abundance: -

CDR3nt: TGTGCCAGCAGCCCCAACAGGGGGGTGAACACTGAAGCTTTCTTT
CDR3aa: CASSPNRGVNTEAFF
v_gene: TRBV28
d_gene: TRBD1
j_gene: TRBJ1-1
abundance: many

CDR3nt: TGTGCCAGCTCACTTCTAGGGGGTTCCTCCTACGAGCAGTACTTC
CDR3aa: CASSLLGGSSYEQYF
v_gene: TRBV18
d_gene: -
j_gene: TRBJ2-7
abundance: -

CDR3nt: TGTGCCAGCAGCTTTCACGGGGAGCTGTTTTTT
CDR3aa: CASSFHGELFF
v_gene: TRBV7-2
d_gene: -
j_gene: TRBJ2-2
abundance: -

CDR3nt: TGTGCCAGCAGCTTTATGAGACTAGGAGGTGACAATGAGCAGTTCTTC
CDR3aa: CASSFMRLGGDNEQFF
v_gene: TRBV5-6
d_gene: -
j_gene: TRBJ2-1
abundance: -

CDR3nt: TGTGCCACCAGCAGAGAGGTAGCCGGCAATCAGCCCCAGCATTTT
CDR3aa: CATSREVAGNQPQHF
v_gene: TRBV15
d_gene: -
j_gene: TRBJ1-5
abundance: -

CDR3nt: TGTGCCAGCAGTTTATTAGGACTCCCAACAAACACCGGGGAGCTGTTTTTT
CDR3aa: CASSLLGLPTNTGELFF
v_gene: TRBV28
d_gene: -
j_gene: TRBJ2-2
abundance: -

CDR3nt: TGCAGCGCTGGAGGGTGGGACACCGGGGAGCTGTTTTTT
CDR3aa: CSAGGWDTGELFF
v_gene: TRBV29-1
d_gene: -
j_gene: TRBJ2-2
abundance: -